The clone carrying this T cell receptor (beta chain) was counted at least ten times. What it binds is not known. The germline CDR1 and CDR2 sequences are MNHEY and SVGEGT. This CDR3 comprises 14 residues. The V and J ends lost 4 bases and 6 bases respectively, with 13 bases between them. The data derive from a study of CD8 T cells in ankylosing spondylitis. Study results and limitations: A motif of eight highly homologous TCR beta variants was seen as apparently characteristic of ankylosing spondylitis blood. Reportedly, significant enrichment of disease-linked clones occurred in matched ankylosing spondylitis synovial fluid.

Libraries of TCR beta came from quantitative 5'-RACE with molecular barcodes. TCRdb re-called the 5' RACE reads through MiXCR, storing one row per CDR3 protein. The data contain 200,000 to 250,000 distinct CDR3 sequences, roughly 8% of them singletons. The chain is built from TRBV6-2 or TRBV6-3 and TRBJ1-5; no clear D gene. The source material was blood, either unsorted or a sorted T cell fraction (not recorded which). The clonotype comes from a female donor with ankylosing spondylitis or in good health (not recorded which). The CDR3 region is CASSSSQYGQPQHF. The CDR3 region has the DNA TGTGCCAGCAGTTCTTCCCAGTACGGTCAGCCCCAGCATTTT.